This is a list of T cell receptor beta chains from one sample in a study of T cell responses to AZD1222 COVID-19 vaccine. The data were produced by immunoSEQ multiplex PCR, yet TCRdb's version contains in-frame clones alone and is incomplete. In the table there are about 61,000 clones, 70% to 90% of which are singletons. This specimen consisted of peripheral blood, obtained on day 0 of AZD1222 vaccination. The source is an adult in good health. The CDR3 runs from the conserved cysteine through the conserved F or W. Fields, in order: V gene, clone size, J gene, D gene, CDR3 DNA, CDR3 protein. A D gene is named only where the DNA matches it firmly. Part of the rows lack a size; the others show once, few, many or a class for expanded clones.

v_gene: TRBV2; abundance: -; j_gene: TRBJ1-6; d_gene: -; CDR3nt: TGTGCCAGCAGACCGGGGGATTATAATTCACCCCTCCACTTT; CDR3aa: CASRPGDYNSPLHF
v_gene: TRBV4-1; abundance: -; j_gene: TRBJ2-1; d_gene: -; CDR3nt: TGCGCCAGCAGCCTTCACCAGGGGGGGCAGAATGAGCAGTTCTTC; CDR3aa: CASSLHQGGQNEQFF
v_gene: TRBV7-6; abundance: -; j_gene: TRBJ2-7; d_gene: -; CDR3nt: TGTGCCAGCAGCCGACCGGGACAACGAGCCTACGAGCAGTACTTC; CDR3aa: CASSRPGQRAYEQYF
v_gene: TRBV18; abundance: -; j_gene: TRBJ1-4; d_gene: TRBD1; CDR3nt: TGTGCCAGCTCAAGACCTGGACAGGTTAATGAAAAACTGTTTTTT; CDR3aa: CASSRPGQVNEKLFF
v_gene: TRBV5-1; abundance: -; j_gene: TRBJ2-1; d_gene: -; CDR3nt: TGCGCCAGCAGCTTCGGGACTCCCAGGGCCAATGAGCAGTTCTTC; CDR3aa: CASSFGTPRANEQFF
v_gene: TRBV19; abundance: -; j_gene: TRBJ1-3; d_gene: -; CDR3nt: TGTGCCAGTTCCACGGACAAGGGAAACACCATATATTTT; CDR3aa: CASSTDKGNTIYF
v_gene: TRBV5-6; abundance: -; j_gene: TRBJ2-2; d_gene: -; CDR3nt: TGTGCCAGCAGCTTAGGGCGGTCGGGCGGGGAGCTGTTTTTT; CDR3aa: CASSLGRSGGELFF
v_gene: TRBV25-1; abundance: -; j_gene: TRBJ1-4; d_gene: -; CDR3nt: TGTGCCAGCAGTGACCTAGACAGGCCTAATGAAAAACTGTTTTTT; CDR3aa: CASSDLDRPNEKLFF
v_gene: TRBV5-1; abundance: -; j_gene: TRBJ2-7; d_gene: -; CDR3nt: TGCGCCAGCAGCCCCTCCCGGTTAGAGACTCGGGGGCAGTACTTC; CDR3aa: CASSPSRLETRGQYF
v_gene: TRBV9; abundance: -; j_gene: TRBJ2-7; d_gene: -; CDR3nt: TGTGCCAGCAGCGTAAGCCCTCTCTCCTACGAGCAGTACTTC; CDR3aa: CASSVSPLSYEQYF
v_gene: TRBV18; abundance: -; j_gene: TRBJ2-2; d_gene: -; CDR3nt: TGTGCCAGCTCACCATTCCGGGGGCAAACCGGGGAGCTGTTTTTT; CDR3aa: CASSPFRGQTGELFF
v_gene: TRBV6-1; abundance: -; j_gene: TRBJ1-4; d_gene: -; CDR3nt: TGTGCCAGCAGCCGTGATTTTAATGAAAAACTGTTTTTT; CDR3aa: CASSRDFNEKLFF
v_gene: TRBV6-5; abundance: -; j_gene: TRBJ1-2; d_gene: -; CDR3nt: TGTGCCAGCAGACAGACAGCTAACTATGGCTACACCTTC; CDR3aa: CASRQTANYGYTF
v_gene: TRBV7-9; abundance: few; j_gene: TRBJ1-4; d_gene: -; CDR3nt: TGTGCCAGCAGCCCGGGCACAGCAGTTAATGAAAAACTGTTTTTT; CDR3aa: CASSPGTAVNEKLFF
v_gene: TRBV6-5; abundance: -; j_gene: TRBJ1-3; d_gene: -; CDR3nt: TGTGCCAGCAAGCCGACGGCGAGCTCTGGAAACACCATATATTTT; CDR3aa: CASKPTASSGNTIYF
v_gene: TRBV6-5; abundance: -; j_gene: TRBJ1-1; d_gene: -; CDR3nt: TGTGCCAGCAAGGCGGCTTTAAACACTGAAGCTTTCTTT; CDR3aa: CASKAALNTEAFF
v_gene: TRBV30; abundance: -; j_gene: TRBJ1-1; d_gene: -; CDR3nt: TGTGCCTGGAATGGATCCCCGGGCGCTGAAGCTTTCTTT; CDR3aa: CAWNGSPGAEAFF
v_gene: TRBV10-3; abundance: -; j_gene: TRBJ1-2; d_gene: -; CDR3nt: TGTGCCATCAGTGAGACAGGCTATGGCTACACCTTC; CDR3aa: CAISETGYGYTF
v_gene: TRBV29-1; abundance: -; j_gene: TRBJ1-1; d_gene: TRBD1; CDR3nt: TGCAGCGTGGGACAGGGTGTGAACACTGAAGCTTTCTTT; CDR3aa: CSVGQGVNTEAFF
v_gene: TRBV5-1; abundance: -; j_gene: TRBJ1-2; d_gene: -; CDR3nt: TGCGCCAGCAGCTCCCACCCGTCCAACTATGGCTACACCTTC; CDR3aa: CASSSHPSNYGYTF
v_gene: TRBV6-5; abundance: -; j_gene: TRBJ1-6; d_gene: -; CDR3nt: TGTGCCAGCCTGATTGGGGGGGCGGCGTCACCCCTCCACTTT; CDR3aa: CASLIGGAASPLHF
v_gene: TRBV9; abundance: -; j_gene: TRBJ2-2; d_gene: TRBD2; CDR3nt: TGTGCCAGCAGCGTAGGGCTAGCGGGCACCGGGGAGCTGTTTTTT; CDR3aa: CASSVGLAGTGELFF
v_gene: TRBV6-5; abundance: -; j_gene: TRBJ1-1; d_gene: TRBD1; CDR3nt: TGTGCCAGCAGAGCCGGGACAGGGAACACTGAAGCTTTCTTT; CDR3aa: CASRAGTGNTEAFF
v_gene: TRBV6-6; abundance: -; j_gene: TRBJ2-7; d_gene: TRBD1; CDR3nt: TGTGCCAGCAAACTCTCTCCCGGGACAGCCTACGAGCAGTACTTC; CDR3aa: CASKLSPGTAYEQYF
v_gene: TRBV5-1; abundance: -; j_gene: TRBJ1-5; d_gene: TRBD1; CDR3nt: TGCGCCAGCAGCCCCGGACAGGGGACCGATCAGCCCCAGCATTTT; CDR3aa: CASSPGQGTDQPQHF
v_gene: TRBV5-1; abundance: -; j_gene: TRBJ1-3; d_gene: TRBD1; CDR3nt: TGCGCCAGCAGCCCAGGGACAGGGGCCTGGGGAAACACCATATATTTT; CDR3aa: CASSPGTGAWGNTIYF
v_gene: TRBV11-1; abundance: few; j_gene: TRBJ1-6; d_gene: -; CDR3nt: TGTGCCAGCAGCTTAGGGCCCCAGAATTCACCCCTCCACTTT; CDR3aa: CASSLGPQNSPLHF
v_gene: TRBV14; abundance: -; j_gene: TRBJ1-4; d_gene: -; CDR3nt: TGTGCCAGCAGCCACCGCCGGGACCGGATGAGGGAAAAACTGTTTTTT; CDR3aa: CASSHRRDRMREKLFF
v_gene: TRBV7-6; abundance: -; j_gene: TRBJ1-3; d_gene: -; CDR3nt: TGTGCCAGCAGCTTACGTCCGGGGGACTCTGGAAACACCATATATTTT; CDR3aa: CASSLRPGDSGNTIYF
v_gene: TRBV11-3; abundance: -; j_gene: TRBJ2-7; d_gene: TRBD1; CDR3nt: TGTGCCAGCAGCCCCACCGGGACAGGGGTGAGGTTC; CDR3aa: CASSPTGTGVRF
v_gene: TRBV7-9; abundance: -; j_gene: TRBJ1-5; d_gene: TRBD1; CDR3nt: TGTGCCAGCAGCTCCCTACAGGGGGCGAGGGATCAGCCCCAGCATTTT; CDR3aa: CASSSLQGARDQPQHF